A selection of T cell receptor beta chains follows, all from one sample in a study of control samples from healthy donors and cancer patients. Sequenced by immunoSEQ multiplex PCR; TCRdb stores in-frame clones only, minus some. This sample has around 180,000 clones, with about nine tenths found just once. The specimen sequenced was blood. These receptors were obtained from a woman aged 40 to 55 in good health. Each CDR3 is given with its conserved first and last residue. D genes are given only for firm matches. Only some rows state a clone size, as once, few, many or a class for expanded clones.

clone size,J gene,D gene,V gene,CDR3 DNA,CDR3 protein
.,TRBJ1-4,.,TRBV4-1,TGCGCCAGCAGCAAGGGGGGGCTCAGAACTAATGAAAAACTGTTTTTT,CASSKGGLRTNEKLFF
once,TRBJ1-6,.,TRBV20-1,TGCAGTGCTAGTGACGAGGGGACACCCGGCAATTCACCCCTCCACTTT,CSASDEGTPGNSPLHF
.,TRBJ1-3,.,TRBV7-9,TGTGCCAGCAGCTTAGCGATGGGGTTCTCTGGAAACACCATATATTTT,CASSLAMGFSGNTIYF
.,TRBJ2-5,.,TRBV5-4,TGTGCCAGCAGCTTGTCTTCCGGGATCAAAGAGACCCAGTACTTC,CASSLSSGIKETQYF
.,TRBJ1-2,.,TRBV5-4,TGTGCCAGCAGCTTGAGTGGGGGCTATGGCTACACCTTC,CASSLSGGYGYTF
.,TRBJ1-1,.,TRBV4-1,TGCGCCAGCGCCGCGGGGATGAACACTGAAGCTTTCTTT,CASAAGMNTEAFF
.,TRBJ2-1,.,TRBV6-5,TGTGCCAGCACGGAATGGTCCTACAATGAGCAGTTCTTC,CASTEWSYNEQFF
few,TRBJ1-2,.,TRBV6-5,TGTGCCAGCAGTCCACTCCCCCGGACGGGCTACACCTTC,CASSPLPRTGYTF
once,TRBJ2-3,.,TRBV5-4,TGTGCCAGCAGCTCGGCAGGGCGGACAGATACGCAGTATTTT,CASSSAGRTDTQYF
.,TRBJ2-7,.,TRBV9,TGTGCCAGCAGCCCGATTGGCTTGGGGGAGCAGTACTTC,CASSPIGLGEQYF
.,TRBJ2-5,.,TRBV11-3,TGTGCCAGCAGCTTAGGAGGGGGGCGAGAGACCCAGTACTTC,CASSLGGGRETQYF
.,TRBJ2-1,.,TRBV4-1,TGCGCCAGCAGCCAAGGACCCGTCATGGGCTACAATGAGCAGTTCTTC,CASSQGPVMGYNEQFF
.,TRBJ2-1,.,TRBV11-2,TGTGCCAGCAGCTGGCCCCGCCGGTCCAATGAGCAGTTCTTC,CASSWPRRSNEQFF
.,TRBJ2-5,TRBD2,TRBV5-1,TGCGCCAGCAGCTTGGGAAGTGGACTAGCGGGGGGAGAGACCCAGTACTTC,CASSLGSGLAGGETQYF
.,TRBJ2-7,TRBD1,TRBV15,TGTGCCCTCCGAGGGGGCAACGAGCAGTACTTC,CALRGGNEQYF